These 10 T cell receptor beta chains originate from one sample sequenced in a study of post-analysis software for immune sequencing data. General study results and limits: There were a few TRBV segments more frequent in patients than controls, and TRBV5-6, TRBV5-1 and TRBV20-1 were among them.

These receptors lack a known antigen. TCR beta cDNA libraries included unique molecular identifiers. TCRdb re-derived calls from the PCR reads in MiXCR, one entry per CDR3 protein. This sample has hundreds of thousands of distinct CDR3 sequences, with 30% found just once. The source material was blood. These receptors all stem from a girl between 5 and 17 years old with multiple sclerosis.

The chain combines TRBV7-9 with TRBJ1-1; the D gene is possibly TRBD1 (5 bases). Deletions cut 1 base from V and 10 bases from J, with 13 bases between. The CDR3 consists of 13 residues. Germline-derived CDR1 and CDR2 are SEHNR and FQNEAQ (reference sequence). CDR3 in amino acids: CASSLDGGRGAFF. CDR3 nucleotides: TGTGCCAGCAGCTTAGACGGGGGTCGCGGAGCTTTCTTT.

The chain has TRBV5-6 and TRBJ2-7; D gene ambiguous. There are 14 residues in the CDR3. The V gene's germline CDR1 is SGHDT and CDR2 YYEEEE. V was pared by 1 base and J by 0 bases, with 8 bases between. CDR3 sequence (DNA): TGTGCCAGCAGCTTGTCGGTGAGCTCCTACGAGCAGTACTTC. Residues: CASSLSVSSYEQYF.

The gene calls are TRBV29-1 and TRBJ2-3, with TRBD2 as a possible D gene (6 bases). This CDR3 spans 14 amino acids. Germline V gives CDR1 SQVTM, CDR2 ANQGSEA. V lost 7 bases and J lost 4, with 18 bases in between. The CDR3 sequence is CSARDFQLADTQYF. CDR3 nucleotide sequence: TGCAGCGCCAGGGACTTTCAGTTAGCAGATACGCAGTATTTT.

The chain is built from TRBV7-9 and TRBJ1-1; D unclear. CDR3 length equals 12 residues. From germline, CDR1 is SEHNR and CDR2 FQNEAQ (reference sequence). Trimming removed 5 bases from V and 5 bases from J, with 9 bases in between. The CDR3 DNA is TGTGCCAGCAGCCCTATGCGGACTGAAGCTTTCTTT. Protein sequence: CASSPMRTEAFF. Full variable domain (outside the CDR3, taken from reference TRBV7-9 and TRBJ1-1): DTGVSQNPRHKITKRGQNVTFRCDPISEHNRLYWYRQTLGQGPEFLTYFQNEAQLEKSRLLSDRFSAERPKGSFSTLEIQRTEQGDSAMYLCASSPMRTEAFFGQGTRLTVV.

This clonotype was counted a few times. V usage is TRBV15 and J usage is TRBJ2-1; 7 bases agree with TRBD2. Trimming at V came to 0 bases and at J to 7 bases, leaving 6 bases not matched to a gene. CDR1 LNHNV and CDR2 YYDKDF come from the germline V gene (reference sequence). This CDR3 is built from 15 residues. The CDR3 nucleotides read TGTGCCACCAGCAGAGATCCCGGGGGGTGGAATGAGCAGTTCTTC. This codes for CATSRDPGGWNEQFF.

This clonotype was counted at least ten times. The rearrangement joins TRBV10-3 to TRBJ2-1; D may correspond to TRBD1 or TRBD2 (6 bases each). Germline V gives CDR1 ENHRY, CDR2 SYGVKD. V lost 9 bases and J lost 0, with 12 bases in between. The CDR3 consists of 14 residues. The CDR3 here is CAMGAGSSYNEQFF. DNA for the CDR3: TGTGCCATGGGGGCGGGGAGCTCCTACAATGAGCAGTTCTTC.

The CDR3: CASSLNAGDTQYF. The CDR3 DNA is TGTGCCAGCAGCTTAAACGCGGGGGATACGCAGTATTTT. The chain combines TRBV7-2 with TRBJ2-3, with D tentatively TRBD2 (6 bases). Trimming shortened V by 2 bases and J by 6 bases, and 9 bases separated the two germline ends. There are 13 residues in the CDR3. CDR1 SGHTA and CDR2 FQGNSA come from the germline V gene. The complete variable domain, with remaining parts taken from reference TRBV7-2 and TRBJ2-3, reads GAGVSQSPSNKVTEKGKDVELRCDPISGHTALYWYRQSLGQGLEFLIYFQGNSAPDKSGLPSDRFSAERTGGSVSTLTIQRTQQEDSAVYLCASSLNAGDTQYFGPGTRLTVL.

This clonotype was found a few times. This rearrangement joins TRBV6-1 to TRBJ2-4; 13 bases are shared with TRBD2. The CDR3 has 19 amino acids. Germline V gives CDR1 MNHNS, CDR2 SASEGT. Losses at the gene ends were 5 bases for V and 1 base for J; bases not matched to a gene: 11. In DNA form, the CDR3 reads TGTGCCAGCAGTAGGGTGGCACTAGCGGGAGGGCCGGCCAAAAACATTCAGTACTTC. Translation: CASSRVALAGGPAKNIQYF.

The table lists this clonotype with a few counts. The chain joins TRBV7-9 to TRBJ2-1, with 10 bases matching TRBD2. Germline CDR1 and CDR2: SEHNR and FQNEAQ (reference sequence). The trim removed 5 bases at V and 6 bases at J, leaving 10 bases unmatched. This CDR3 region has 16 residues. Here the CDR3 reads CASSHTSGKVGNEQFF. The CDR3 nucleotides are TGTGCCAGCAGCCACACTAGCGGGAAGGTCGGCAATGAGCAGTTCTTC.

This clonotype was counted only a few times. This CDR3 reads CASAPIPYEQYF. In nucleotides, the CDR3 is TGTGCCAGCGCACCGATTCCCTACGAGCAGTACTTC. This rearrangement joins TRBV12-3 or TRBV12-4 to TRBJ2-7; D remains ambiguous. Trimming removed 8 bases at V and 2 bases at J, with 10 bases between. The CDR3 length is 12 residues.